The 21 T cell receptor beta chains below all came from one sample that was sequenced in a study of blood T cell repertoires in COVID-19. The data were produced by immunoSEQ multiplex PCR, yet TCRdb's version contains in-frame clones alone and is incomplete. The profile shows about 7,200 clones, roughly nine tenths of them singletons. Sample: peripheral blood. These receptors originate from a human donor in a cohort sampled during active COVID-19. The donor label of this sample is uncertain.

V is TRBV10-3 and J is TRBJ1-3; no clear D gene. Germline CDR1 and CDR2: ENHRY and SYGVKD. This CDR3 has 14 amino acids. Trimming removed 0 bases from V and 4 bases from J, with 7 bases in between. The CDR3 bases are TGTGCCATCAGTGAGTCGAGAGGGGGAAACACCATATATTTT. Translation: CAISESRGGNTIYF.

This chain connects TRBV28 to TRBJ1-5; 8 positions agree with TRBD1. This CDR3 has 15 amino acids. V shed 5 bases, J shed 5 bases, and the junction held 8 bases outside the gene matches. Germline values: CDR1 MDHEN, CDR2 SYDVKM. CDR3 region: CASSPDRGPHQPQHF. The CDR3 DNA sequence: TGTGCCAGCAGTCCTGACAGGGGCCCCCATCAGCCCCAGCATTTT.

This chain uses TRBV6-1 with TRBJ2-7; TRBD2 aligns across 12 bases. V was clipped by 4 bases and J by 5 bases; unmatched bases: 12. Germline V lookup: CDR1 MNHNS, CDR2 SASEGT. The CDR3 is 17 residues long. The CDR3 nucleotides are TGTGCCAGCAGTGGGGCTAGCGGGAGGGCGATTAACGACGAGCAGTACTTC. Translating it yields CASSGASGRAINDEQYF.

The chain combines TRBV9 with TRBJ2-1; 8 bases fit TRBD2. CDR1 SGDLS and CDR2 YYNGEE come from the germline V gene. This CDR3 has 14 amino acids. The ends lost 0 bases at V and 12 bases at J; junction bases unmatched: 8. The CDR3 DNA reads TGTGCCAGCAGCGTAGGCAGGTCGGGACTAGTGCAGTTCTTC. Residues: CASSVGRSGLVQFF.

This chain uses TRBV19 with TRBJ2-3, with D possibly being TRBD2 (6 bases). The CDR3 sequence is 13 residues long. Germline CDR1 LNHDA, CDR2 SQIVND (reference sequence). V lost 5 bases, J lost 4 bases, and 10 bases lay in between. DNA for the CDR3: TGTGCCAGTAGTCATAGGGAGGCAGATACGCAGTATTTT. As protein: CASSHREADTQYF.

This clone occurred once. The chain combines TRBV30 with TRBJ2-5, with D possibly matching TRBD2 (5 bases). Germline CDR1 reads GTSNPN; CDR2 reads SVGIG (reference sequence). This CDR3 spans 14 amino acids. V was pared by 0 bases and J by 9 bases, with 17 bases between. As DNA, the CDR3 is TGTGCCTGGAGTGTAGCCCGTGGAGGTTTGGCCCAGTACTTC. Amino acid sequence: CAWSVARGGLAQYF.

The CDR3: CASSPNGGGLGANVLTF. The CDR3 DNA reads TGTGCCAGCAGCCCTAACGGCGGGGGGCTTGGGGCCAACGTCCTGACTTTC. V gene TRBV6-2 or TRBV6-3 combines with J gene TRBJ2-6; 8 bases align to TRBD2. Germline V gives CDR1 MNHEY, CDR2 SVGEGT. Trimming at V came to 6 bases and at J to 3 bases, leaving 10 bases not matched to a gene. CDR3 length equals 17 residues.

This chain joins TRBV7-9 and TRBJ2-1; TRBD2 aligns across 11 bases. V was clipped by 2 bases and J by 6 bases; unmatched bases: 3. CDR1 and CDR2 (germline): SEHNR, FQNEAQ (reference sequence). This CDR3 comprises 15 residues. CDR3 sequence: CASSLLAGGFNEQFF. CDR3 bases: TGTGCCAGCAGCTTACTAGCGGGGGGATTCAATGAGCAGTTCTTC.

The J gene is TRBJ1-1, the V gene TRBV15, with 11 bases that match TRBD1. The CDR3 extends over 13 amino acids. Germline CDR1 reads LNHNV; CDR2 reads YYDKDF (reference sequence). Trimming at V came to 3 bases and at J to 10 bases, leaving 4 bases not matched to a gene. This CDR3 is CATSRDRGRGAFF. The CDR3 DNA reads as TGTGCCACCAGCAGGGACAGGGGGCGAGGAGCTTTCTTT.

The gene calls are TRBV11-2 and TRBJ2-7; D ambiguous. Germline CDR1 is SGHAT and CDR2 is FQNNGV. The CDR3 length is 14 residues. V was trimmed by 5 bases and J by 3 bases, leaving 14 bases between them. CDR3 region: CASSPPGSLYEQYF. In DNA, the CDR3 is TGTGCCAGCAGCCCGCCCGGTAGTCTCTACGAGCAGTACTTC. The full variable domain, its missing parts supplied by reference TRBV11-2 and TRBJ2-7, is EAGVAQSPRYKIIEKRQSVAFWCNPISGHATLYWYQQILGQGPKLLIQFQNNGVVDDSQLPKDRFSAERLKGVDSTLKIQPAKLEDSAVYLCASSPPGSLYEQYFGPGTRLTVT.

The chain employs TRBV7-9 and TRBJ2-4; 11 bases match TRBD2. From germline, CDR1 is SEHNR and CDR2 FQNEAQ (reference sequence). The CDR3 has 18 amino acids. V shed 3 bases, J shed 2 bases, and the junction held 9 bases outside the gene matches. The CDR3 is CASSFPLRLAGSKNIQYF. The CDR3 nucleotides are TGTGCCAGCAGCTTCCCCCTGAGACTAGCGGGATCCAAAAACATTCAGTACTTC.

The genes are TRBV4-1 and TRBJ1-1; 8 bases match TRBD1. Per germline, CDR1 MGHRA and CDR2 YSYEKL. Losses at the gene ends were 3 bases for V and 4 bases for J; bases not matched to a gene: 7. There are 15 residues in the CDR3. This CDR3 is CASSHNRGSGTEAFF. DNA of the CDR3: TGCGCCAGCAGCCACAACAGGGGGTCGGGCACTGAAGCTTTCTTT.

The chain is built from TRBV18 and TRBJ1-1, with D possibly being TRBD1 (6 bases). The CDR3 is made up of 14 amino acids. Germline CDR1 is KGHSH and CDR2 is LQKENI. The V and J ends lost 1 base and 3 bases respectively, with 9 bases between them. The DNA of the CDR3 is TGTGCCAGCTCACCACTTGCAGGGGACACTGAAGCTTTCTTT. Protein product: CASSPLAGDTEAFF.

The chain has TRBV6-2 or TRBV6-3 and TRBJ2-3, with D possibly being TRBD2 (5 bases). Germline CDR1 MNHEY, CDR2 SVGEGT. This CDR3 is built from 16 residues. With 2 bases removed from V and 3 bases from J, the gap between germline ends came to 15 bases. The CDR3 nucleotides are TGTGCCAGCAGTTACGCCGGGAACCTTCGGACAGATACGCAGTATTTT. It codes for CASSYAGNLRTDTQYF.

The V call is TRBV27, the J call TRBJ2-2, with a possible D match to TRBD1 (6 bases). Germline CDR1 reads MNHEY; CDR2 reads SMNVEV (reference sequence). The CDR3 is made up of 14 amino acids. V was clipped by 1 base and J by 7 bases, with 10 bases between them. The chain's CDR3 is CASSLYRAGGELFF. DNA of the CDR3: TGTGCCAGCAGTTTATACAGGGCGGGCGGGGAGCTGTTTTTT.

The chain carries TRBV6-5 and TRBJ1-4, with D perhaps matching TRBD1 (5 bases). There are 14 residues in the CDR3. Germline V CDR1 and CDR2: MNHEY, SVGAGI. V lost 6 bases to trimming and J lost 2 bases, with 10 bases between them. CDR3 DNA: TGTGCCAGCAGCCCGACAGATACTAATGAAAAACTGTTTTTT. It translates to CASSPTDTNEKLFF.

This chain links TRBV28 with TRBJ1-4; D perhaps matches TRBD1 (6 bases). The V end was cut by 8 bases, the J end by 8 bases, with 12 bases between. Germline V CDR1 and CDR2: MDHEN, SYDVKM. The CDR3 extends over 12 amino acids. Here the CDR3 DNA reads TGTGCCAGCCGAGGGGGTTTGGAAAAACTGTTTTTT. Protein product: CASRGGLEKLFF. Based on the CDR3 plus reference TRBV28 and TRBJ1-4, the full variable domain is DVKVTQSSRYLVKRTGEKVFLECVQDMDHENMFWYRQDPGLGLRLIYFSYDVKMKEKGDIPEGYSVSREKKERFSLILESASTNQTSMYLCASRGGLEKLFFGSGTQLSVL.

About this clone: The junction differs from germline at one of its ends, possibly a read error. The chain links TRBV9 to TRBJ2-7; 11 positions match TRBD2. CDR3 length equals 15 residues. Germline lookup yields CDR1 SGDLS and CDR2 YYNGEE. The CDR3 DNA is TGTGCCAGCAGCGCTGAGACTAGCGGGATCCACGAGCAGTGCTTC. Amino acids: CASSAETSGIHEQCF. The full variable domain, with the rest looked up from reference TRBV9 and TRBJ2-7, is DSGVTQTPKHLITATGQRVTLRCSPRSGDLSVYWYQQSLDQGLQFLIQYYNGEERAKGNILERFSAQQFPDLHSELNLSSLELGDSALYFCASSAETSGIHEQCFGPGTRLTVT.

The chain couples TRBV21-1 to TRBJ2-7; the DNA was not compared with TRBD1, the D call given in the table. TRBV21-1 is listed as a pseudogene. The CDR3 sequence is 12 residues long. CDR3 in DNA: TGTGCCAGCAGCCCCCAGGGCGACGAGCAGTACTTC. This sequence encodes CASSPQGDEQYF.

The chain uses TRBV5-1 and TRBJ2-7, with a possible D match to TRBD2 (6 bases). The CDR3 totals 19 residues. Germline values: CDR1 SGHRS, CDR2 YFSETQ. V was pared by 3 bases and J by 0 bases, with 25 bases between. CDR3 amino acids: CASSWTWEQRRGPSYEQYF. CDR3 DNA sequence: TGCGCCAGCAGCTGGACTTGGGAGCAACGGCGGGGTCCCTCCTACGAGCAGTACTTC.

The chain recombines TRBV27 with TRBJ2-2, with 10 positions matching TRBD2. CDR1 is MNHEY, CDR2 SMNVEV, per germline (reference sequence). J gave up 3 bases and V 6 bases, and 10 bases lay outside the gene matches. The CDR3 length is 17 residues. Written as DNA, the CDR3 is TGTGCCAGCAGATCGGCCGGAGCGGGAGGGTACACCGGGGAGCTGTTTTTT. The encoded protein is CASRSAGAGGYTGELFF.